This TCR beta chain originates from a study of shared clonotypes between healthy human individuals. A deep-level run was used for the assay. The method was immunoSEQ multiplex PCR; TCRdb's version includes in-frame clones alone and lacks a portion of them. The sample shows some 1 million clones, more than 65% of them seen only once. Study-level points and caveats: Naive subsets generally had larger estimated richness than memory subsets.

A few counts support this clone. Its antigen remains unidentified. CDR3 length: 19 amino acids. The V and J ends lost 1 base and 0 bases, in that order; junction bases with no gene match: 8. In germline, CDR1 is SGHTA, CDR2 FQGTGA. The sequence derives from a man younger than 35 in good health. The sequenced sample was memory CD4+ T cells sorted from blood. Subset of the sample: CD45RA-negative fraction. The rearrangement joins TRBV7-3 to TRBJ2-6, with 8 bases matching TRBD1. CDR3 protein: CASSLNNHRGSSGANVLTF. In nucleotides, the CDR3 is TGTGCCAGCAGCTTAAATAATCACAGGGGGAGCTCTGGGGCCAACGTCCTGACTTTC.